These 13 T cell receptor beta chains share one sample of origin, sequenced in a study of T cells in Graves' hyperthyroidism and ophthalmopathy. What was amplified from RNA transcripts were TCR beta CDR3 regions. Primed by the HTBI set, a first-round RT-PCR was run on the TCR CDR3. TCRdb re-derived calls from the multiplex PCR reads in MiXCR, one entry per CDR3 protein. The top ten hold less than 40% of the sample, which has nearly 750,000 distinct CDR3 sequences, roughly 32% seen once. The material sequenced was blood. Source of these receptors: a woman aged 40 to 50 with Graves' hyperthyroidism.

In the case of this clonotype: Possible read error: a much larger clone is one base away. The V gene is TRBV7-2, the J gene TRBJ2-5; D is unclear. The CDR3 has 15 residues. Germline V CDR1 and CDR2: SGHTA, FQGNSA. The V gene lost 3 bases and the J gene lost 1 base, with 12 bases spanning the gap. The CDR3 DNA reads as TGTGCCAGCAGCTTCACGGGCAGAGCCCAAGAGACCCAGTACTTC. Translation: CASSFTGRAQETQYF.

This clonotype was observed a handful of times. One junction end disagrees with the germline gene, perhaps due to a read error. This chain links TRBV20-1 with TRBJ1-5; D possibly corresponds to TRBD1 (6 bases). From germline, CDR1 is DFQATT and CDR2 SNEGSKA (reference sequence). The CDR3 spans 13 residues. CDR3: CSAPREGGSVQDF. As DNA, the CDR3 is TGCAGTGCTCCCCGGGAGGGGGGTTCGGTGCAGGATTTT.

There are many counts of this clonotype. This chain joins TRBV5-1 and TRBJ1-5; D may be TRBD1 (5 bases). The germline V gene has CDR1 SGHRS and CDR2 YFSETQ. The CDR3 totals 14 residues. Between the trimmed V and J ends, which lost 1 base and 7 bases, there was a span of 12 bases. Written as DNA, the CDR3 is TGCGCCAGCAGCTTGTTAGGGGAGGACCAGCCCCAGCATTTT. Protein sequence: CASSLLGEDQPQHF.

This clonotype was seen ten or more times. For the CDR3, the DNA is TGTGCCAGTAAGGGACAAGGAGCTTTCTTT. It codes for CASKGQGAFF. This chain links TRBV19 with TRBJ1-1, with D possibly matching TRBD1 (6 bases). CDR1 is LNHDA, CDR2 SQIVND, per germline (reference sequence). This CDR3 region has 10 residues. The ends were cut back, 7 bases at V and 10 bases at J, with 10 bases in the middle.

This clonotype was detected only a few times. This chain joins TRBV12-3 or TRBV12-4 and TRBJ1-1, with D uncertain. This CDR3 is 13 amino acids long. Deletions cut 6 bases from V and 4 bases from J, with 12 bases between. CDR3 nucleotide sequence: TGTGCCAGCAGCCCCGGGTATTCCACTGAAGCTTTCTTT. Its protein is CASSPGYSTEAFF.

The sample holds one count of this clonotype. One base away lies a much larger clone, so this may be a sequencing read error. The V gene is TRBV2, the J gene TRBJ1-1; D perhaps matches TRBD1 (5 bases). Germline V gene data show CDR1 as SNHLY and CDR2 as FYNNEI. V lost 7 bases, J lost 1 base, and 19 bases lay in between. The CDR3 extends over 16 amino acids. CDR3 loop: CASIPGVSRWNTEAFF. DNA of the CDR3: TGTGCCAGCATCCCGGGGGTAAGCAGGTGGAACACTGAAGCTTTCTTT.

This clonotype was found many times. The gene calls are TRBV12-3 or TRBV12-4 and TRBJ2-5; D gene uncertain. V was shortened by 8 bases and J by 5 bases, with 15 bases between the two germline ends. The CDR3 covers 13 residues. The CDR3 nucleotides read TGTGCCAGCGGCTTATTAGGGCCGGAGACCCAGTACTTC. It yields the protein CASGLLGPETQYF.

This clonotype was found many times. The chain combines TRBV12-3 or TRBV12-4 with TRBJ1-3; no definite D call. The CDR3 is 13 residues long. Trimming shortened V by 6 bases and J by 11 bases, and 17 bases separated the two germline ends. The CDR3 protein is CASSLVAGEAIYF. The DNA for the CDR3 is TGTGCCAGCAGCCTGGTCGCAGGAGAAGCCATATATTTT.

This clonotype was seen a few times. This rearrangement joins TRBV19 to TRBJ1-1; TRBD1 aligns across 7 bases. CDR1 is LNHDA, CDR2 SQIVND, per germline (reference sequence). J gave up 1 base and V 1 base, and 6 bases lay outside the gene matches. The CDR3 sequence is 16 residues long. The CDR3 here is CASSIGAGGGNTEAFF. Here the CDR3 DNA reads TGTGCCAGTAGTATAGGGGCAGGGGGTGGGAACACTGAAGCTTTCTTT.

This clonotype was detected ten times or more. This sequence joins TRBV7-9 and TRBJ1-2; TRBD1 agrees at 10 bases. V lost 4 bases to trimming and J lost 7 bases; unmatched junction nucleotides: 9. CDR1 SEHNR and CDR2 FQNEAQ come from the germline V gene (reference sequence). The CDR3 is 15 amino acids. For the CDR3, the DNA is TGTGCCAGCAGCTCCGGGACAGGGGCCTTATTTGGCTACACCTTC. It encodes CASSSGTGALFGYTF.

The CDR3 DNA sequence: TGTGCCAGCTCACGGGTCTCAGGGCTAGCCTACTACGAGCAGTACTTC. Translated, it gives CASSRVSGLAYYEQYF. The V call is TRBV25-1, the J call TRBJ2-7, with D perhaps assigned TRBD1 or TRBD2 (5 bases each). This CDR3 has 16 residues. The V gene's germline CDR1 is MGHDK and CDR2 SYGVNS. Trimming removed 8 bases at V and 3 bases at J, with 23 bases between.

The chain uses TRBV29-1 and TRBJ1-2, with a weak D call TRBD1 (5 bases). Germline V gene sequence: CDR1 SQVTM, CDR2 ANQGSEA. The CDR3 spans 15 residues. V was trimmed by 3 bases and J by 4 bases, leaving 18 bases between them. CDR3 protein: CSVDDGDSVGYGYTF. The CDR3 DNA reads as TGCAGCGTTGACGACGGGGACTCAGTGGGCTATGGCTACACCTTC.

The gene calls are TRBV10-1 and TRBJ2-5, with a weak D call TRBD2 (6 bases). Germline CDR1 WNHNN, CDR2 SYGVQD (reference sequence). This CDR3 spans 15 amino acids. V lost 3 bases, J lost 5 bases, and 16 bases lay in between. CDR3 region: CASSEGGVSGETQYF. CDR3 sequence (DNA): TGCGCCAGCAGTGAAGGCGGGGTGAGCGGGGAGACCCAGTACTTC.